Included here is one T cell receptor (beta chain) sequence, with context. Its target is unknown. The length of the CDR3 is 17 residues. Germline V gene data show CDR1 as MNHEY and CDR2 as SMNVEV (reference sequence). With 4 bases removed from V and 5 bases from J, the gap between germline ends came to 20 bases. This specimen comes from a study of shared clonotypes between healthy human individuals. Study-wide context: CD4 naive cells filled three plates per donor, CD4 memory three, CD8 naive two and CD8 memory one.

Produced via immunoSEQ multiplex PCR; TCRdb's table is partial and in-frame only. The profile shows hundreds of thousands of clones, about 91% of them singletons. Selected positively for CCR7 and CD45RO-negative, naive CD8 cells excluded terminally differentiated effector memory CD45RA+ cells. Study outcomes and limitations: The naive CD4 repertoires of four donors were compared, and approximately 5% of clonotypes were shared.

V and J are TRBV27 and TRBJ2-2; perhaps TRBD1 as D (6 bases). Sequenced: naive CD8+ T cells sorted from blood. The TCR originated in a young man in good health. In DNA, the CDR3 is TGTGCCAGCAGTTCCTACAGGGTTGAAAGGGGGACCGGGGAGCTGTTTTTT. Translating gives CASSSYRVERGTGELFF.